One and the same sample provided the 26 T cell receptor beta chains below, sequenced in a study of blood T cells in healthy people across ages. For the second PCR, which ran for about 7 to 11 cycles, a sample-barcoded 5' primer and a J-beta primer mix were used. One entry per CDR3 protein, called by TCRdb with MiXCR from the 5' RACE reads. The data show hundreds of thousands of distinct CDR3 sequences, 20% to 30% seen once. Separately, the same data were catalogued under a study of T cells of mothers and their children.

The sequencing input was blood. The receptors stem from a boy younger than 18 in good health.

J is TRBJ2-2 and V is TRBV7-6; D unclear. This CDR3 has 13 residues. Deletions cut 3 bases from V and 6 bases from J, with 8 bases between. The V gene's germline CDR1 is SGHVS and CDR2 FNYEAQ. The CDR3 here is CASSFHVAGELFF. The DNA for the CDR3 is TGTGCCAGCAGCTTCCATGTGGCCGGGGAGCTGTTTTTT.

This clonotype was seen only a few times. The chain is built from TRBV7-3 and TRBJ2-2; possibly TRBD2 for D (5 bases). CDR1 and CDR2 from the germline V gene are SGHTA and FQGTGA. V lost 5 bases to trimming and J lost 4 bases, with 14 bases between them. The CDR3 consists of 15 residues. The CDR3 here is CASSLMSGSTGELFF. CDR3 nucleotides: TGTGCCAGCAGCCTTATGTCGGGGAGCACCGGGGAGCTGTTTTTT.

This rearrangement joins TRBV5-1 to TRBJ1-2, with no clear D. Trimming stripped 4 bases from V and 2 bases from J, with 6 bases between. CDR1 and CDR2 from the germline V gene are SGHRS and YFSETQ. The CDR3 covers 12 residues. CDR3 amino acids: CASSGENYGYTF. The CDR3 DNA follows: TGCGCCAGCAGCGGGGAGAACTATGGCTACACCTTC.

The gene calls are TRBV20-1 and TRBJ2-5; D possibly corresponds to TRBD2 (5 bases). The J call may be mistaken, given a closer DNA end match to TRBJ2-1. Germline lookup yields CDR1 DFQATT and CDR2 SNEGSKA (reference sequence). The CDR3 totals 15 residues. This CDR3 reads CSAAAPTSGYNEQFF. For the CDR3, the DNA is TGCAGTGCTGCAGCCCCGACAAGCGGATACAATGAGCAGTTCTTC.

This clonotype was seen just once. The genes are TRBV3-1 and TRBJ2-5; the D gene is possibly TRBD2 (6 bases). The tail of the sequence fits TRBJ2-1 better, so the J call may be wrong. The CDR3 runs 12 residues. Germline CDR1 is LGHDT and CDR2 is YNNKEL (reference sequence). CDR3 sequence: CASGSGENEQFF. The CDR3 nucleotides are TGTGCCAGCGGTTCGGGGGAGAATGAGCAGTTCTTC.

This chain links TRBV2 with TRBJ1-1; a possible D gene is TRBD1 (6 bases). V gave up 3 bases and J gave up 4 bases, with 15 bases separating them. Germline lookup yields CDR1 SNHLY and CDR2 FYNNEI. The CDR3 extends over 15 amino acids. The DNA for the CDR3 is TGTGCCAGCAGTGATTATACAGGGAGAGGCACTGAAGCTTTCTTT. Its translation: CASSDYTGRGTEAFF.

The genes are TRBV5-1 and TRBJ2-7, with D tentatively TRBD2 (7 bases). This CDR3 has 15 amino acids. Trimming shortened V by 4 bases and J by 3 bases, and 17 bases separated the two germline ends. The germline V gene has CDR1 SGHRS and CDR2 YFSETQ. The CDR3 is CASSPRGGDDYEQYF. The CDR3 DNA reads as TGCGCCAGCAGCCCGCGAGGGGGGGATGACTACGAGCAGTACTTC.

This clonotype was seen only a few times. J is TRBJ1-4 and V is TRBV3-1; 9 nucleotides match TRBD1. The V and J ends lost 3 bases and 7 bases, in that order; junction bases with no gene match: 6. The V gene's germline CDR1 is LGHDT and CDR2 YNNKEL (reference sequence). The CDR3 contains 15 residues. The CDR3 DNA reads TGTGCCAGCAGCCAGCCGGGACAGGGTGGTGAAAAACTGTTTTTT. Protein product: CASSQPGQGGEKLFF.

This clonotype was seen a handful of times. The V and J genes are TRBV7-9 and TRBJ2-5; D possibly corresponds to TRBD2 (6 bases). The J call is doubtful: the DNA matches TRBJ2-7 better. Germline CDR1 is SEHNR and CDR2 is FQNEAQ (reference sequence). This CDR3 spans 14 amino acids. The DNA of the CDR3 is TGTGCCAGCAGCTTCGCTAGCGACACCTACGAGCAGTACTTC. Translated: CASSFASDTYEQYF.

The V and J genes are TRBV5-4 and TRBJ1-4; D gene unclear. In germline, CDR1 is SGHNT, CDR2 YYREEE (reference sequence). This CDR3 is built from 15 residues. Trimming pared 5 bases from V and 4 bases from J, leaving 15 bases between. The CDR3 DNA follows: TGTGCCAGCAGTCGAGAACAAGGTCTTAATGAAAAACTGTTTTTT. This sequence encodes CASSREQGLNEKLFF. Full variable domain (remainder filled in from reference TRBV5-4 and TRBJ1-4): ETGVTQSPTHLIKTRGQQVTLRCSSQSGHNTVSWYQQALGQGPQFIFQYYREEENGRGNFPPRFSGLQFPNYSSELNVNALELDDSALYLCASSREQGLNEKLFFGSGTQLSVL.

The sample holds a few counts of this clonotype. The chain couples TRBV5-1 to TRBJ2-2, with a tentative D call TRBD1 (6 bases). The CDR3 runs 13 residues. V lost 5 bases to trimming and J lost 5 bases, with 10 bases between them. Germline-derived CDR1 and CDR2 are SGHRS and YFSETQ. The CDR3 protein is CASRYQGTGELFF. The CDR3 region has the DNA TGCGCCAGCAGATACCAGGGGACCGGGGAGCTGTTTTTT.

This clonotype was seen a few times. The chain is built from TRBV15 and TRBJ2-5; 10 positions match TRBD1. In germline, CDR1 is LNHNV, CDR2 YYDKDF (reference sequence). V was clipped by 4 bases and J by 5 bases; unmatched bases: 4. CDR3 length: 14 residues. The chain's CDR3 is CATSIDRGRETQYF. In DNA form, the CDR3 reads TGTGCCACCAGCATTGACAGGGGGCGGGAGACCCAGTACTTC.

Notes on this clonotype: One junction end disagrees with the germline gene, perhaps due to a read error. V and J are TRBV25-1 and TRBJ1-4, with D unresolved. Germline V gene lookup returns CDR1 MGHDK and CDR2 SYGVNS. There are 14 residues in the CDR3. CDR3 bases: TGTGCCGGCAGTGAATCGGTCCTCGGGGAAAAACTGTTTTTT. This codes for CAGSESVLGEKLFF.

The table lists this clonotype with a few counts. The CDR3 loop reads CASSQDLVSTDTQYF. Here the CDR3 DNA reads TGTGCCAGCAGCCAAGACTTAGTTAGCACAGATACGCAGTATTTT. The chain employs TRBV3-1 and TRBJ2-3; no clear D gene. V lost 0 bases, J lost 0 bases, and 7 bases lay in between. This CDR3 has 15 amino acids. Germline loops: CDR1 LGHDT, CDR2 YNNKEL (reference sequence).

The chain is built from TRBV20-1 and TRBJ2-2, with 11 bases matching TRBD2. V was clipped by 5 bases and J by 2 bases; unmatched bases: 13. This CDR3 spans 18 amino acids. Germline V gives CDR1 DFQATT, CDR2 SNEGSKA (reference sequence). The CDR3, as DNA: TGCAGTGCTCCTAGCCAGACCGGGACTAGCGGCAACACCGGGGAGCTGTTTTTT. This encodes CSAPSQTGTSGNTGELFF.

The sample holds a few counts of this clonotype. V gene TRBV28 combines with J gene TRBJ2-4; 9 bases are a match to TRBD1. The CDR3 has 17 residues. Germline-derived CDR1 and CDR2 are MDHEN and SYDVKM. V dropped 3 bases and J dropped 9; count of bases not matched to a gene: 15. Written as DNA, the CDR3 is TGTGCCAGCAGTTTTGATCCCACAGGGGGCGATCTAACCATTCAGTACTTC. Its translation is CASSFDPTGGDLTIQYF. Supplemented by reference TRBV28 and TRBJ2-4, the full variable domain reads DVKVTQSSRYLVKRTGEKVFLECVQDMDHENMFWYRQDPGLGLRLIYFSYDVKMKEKGDIPEGYSVSREKKERFSLILESASTNQTSMYLCASSFDPTGGDLTIQYFGAGTRLSVL.

Written as DNA, the CDR3 is TGTGCCAGCAGTTTTCAGGGGGGGACCACTGAAGCTTTCTTT. Its protein product is CASSFQGGTTEAFF. The chain links TRBV12-3 or TRBV12-4 to TRBJ1-1; 7 bases fit TRBD1. The CDR3 totals 14 residues. Unmatched junction bases numbered 5, after V lost 3 bases and J lost 4 bases.

This clonotype was detected a few times. For the CDR3, the DNA is TGTGCCAGCAGCCAATGGGGACAGGGGGACGAGCAGTACTTC. It is translated as CASSQWGQGDEQYF. The rearrangement joins TRBV5-5 to TRBJ2-5; 11 bases line up with TRBD1. The assigned J gene may be wrong: the sequence end matches TRBJ2-7 better. The germline gives CDR1 SGHKS, CDR2 YYEKEE (reference sequence). The CDR3 sequence is 14 residues long.

A note on this clonotype: Relative to the germline gene, one junction end is altered; a read error may explain this. This sequence joins TRBV11-3 and TRBJ2-1; 8 nucleotides agree with TRBD2. CDR3 length: 14 residues. CDR1 SGHNT and CDR2 YENEEA come from the germline V gene. This CDR3 is CASSSGLEGNEQFF. CDR3 nucleotide sequence: TGCGCCAGCAGCTCGGGACTAGAAGGTAATGAGCAGTTCTTC.

This clonotype was seen more than once but under ten times. The chain combines TRBV20-1 with TRBJ2-7; D is tentatively TRBD1 or TRBD2 (5 bases each). Germline CDR1 and CDR2: DFQATT and SNEGSKA (reference sequence). The CDR3 is 12 amino acids. The germline V and J ends were trimmed by 6 bases and 0 bases, with 9 bases remaining between them. The CDR3, as DNA: TGCAGTGCGGGGGACCGCTCCTACGAGCAGTACTTC. This codes for CSAGDRSYEQYF.

The V gene is TRBV19, the J gene TRBJ2-2; D is perhaps TRBD1 or TRBD2 (5 bases each). Deletions cut 6 bases from V and 1 base from J, with 9 bases between. This CDR3 comprises 14 residues. CDR1 LNHDA and CDR2 SQIVND come from the germline V gene (reference sequence). The DNA of the CDR3 is TGTGCCAGTAGCCCTGGGGGGAACACCGGGGAGCTGTTTTTT. Its translation: CASSPGGNTGELFF.

The V gene is TRBV28, the J gene TRBJ2-7; the D gene is possibly TRBD2 (6 bases). CDR1 MDHEN and CDR2 SYDVKM come from the germline V gene. V was clipped by 3 bases and J by 4 bases, with 16 bases between them. CDR3 length: 15 amino acids. CDR3 loop: CASSLNRETGYEQYF. The CDR3 DNA reads TGTGCCAGCAGTTTGAACCGGGAGACCGGTTACGAGCAGTACTTC.

The V call is TRBV12-3 or TRBV12-4, the J call TRBJ1-1; 8 bases agree with TRBD1. The CDR3 is 15 residues long. J was trimmed by 6 bases and V by 8 bases; bases with no gene match: 14. CDR3 sequence: CASSDRADVGAEAFF. CDR3 sequence (DNA): TGTGCCAGCTCGGACAGGGCAGATGTAGGAGCTGAAGCTTTCTTT.

The V and J genes are TRBV2 and TRBJ2-7, with D perhaps assigned TRBD1 or TRBD2 (5 bases each). This CDR3 has 14 amino acids. The germline V and J ends were trimmed by 6 bases and 4 bases, with 16 bases remaining between them. CDR1 SNHLY and CDR2 FYNNEI come from the germline V gene. CDR3 in DNA: TGTGCCAGCAGGGCCGGGACGGAAGCTTACGAGCAGTACTTC. Translated: CASRAGTEAYEQYF.

The chain is built from TRBV20-1 and TRBJ1-1; D ambiguous. This CDR3 spans 14 amino acids. Trimming took off 5 bases at V and 0 bases at J, with 13 bases between the two ends. Germline-derived CDR1 and CDR2 are DFQATT and SNEGSKA (reference sequence). CDR3 nucleotides: TGCAGTGCTGGTAGGTTAAGCTTGAACACTGAAGCTTTCTTT. It yields the protein CSAGRLSLNTEAFF.

A few counts support this clonotype. V and J are TRBV2 and TRBJ2-4; D uncertain. Germline V gene sequence: CDR1 SNHLY, CDR2 FYNNEI. With 0 bases removed from V and 4 bases from J, the gap between germline ends came to 10 bases. The CDR3 sequence is 15 residues long. This CDR3 is CASSEAGKWKNIQYF. DNA for the CDR3: TGTGCCAGCAGTGAAGCGGGGAAATGGAAAAACATTCAGTACTTC.